The 10 T cell receptor beta chains reported below all come from one sample, sequenced in a study of Ad26.COV2.S vaccination and SARS-CoV-2 variants. The treatment denotes: roughly 20 received Ad26.COV2.S at low or high dose, single or two shots; roughly five received placebo; per-sample allocation not given. Sampling was performed 63 days after the first vaccine or placebo injection. Repertoires were generated with immunoSEQ multiplex PCR, while TCRdb's copy carries only in-frame clones and drops some. This table has about 680,000 clones, more than 70% appearing once. Sequenced material: peripheral blood, taken in a trial of Ad26.COV2.S vaccine versus placebo. Receptor source: a person between 18 and 60 years old who received the Ad26.COV2.S COVID-19 vaccine or a placebo.

V and J are TRBV7-2 and TRBJ1-5; D gene uncertain. The germline V and J ends were trimmed by 5 bases and 3 bases, with 11 bases remaining between them. The CDR3 has 14 residues. The germline V gene encodes CDR1 SGHTA and CDR2 FQGNSA. The CDR3 here is CASSLQALNQPQHF. CDR3 sequence (DNA): TGTGCCAGCAGCCTTCAGGCCCTCAATCAGCCCCAGCATTTT.

V is TRBV11-2 and J is TRBJ1-1; 8 bases align to TRBD1. V gave up 6 bases and J gave up 11 bases; unmatched junction bases: 8. CDR3 size: 12 residues. Germline loops: CDR1 SGHAT, CDR2 FQNNGV. CDR3 nucleotides: TGTGCCAGCAGGCCCGACAGGGGTAAGGCTTTCTTT. As protein: CASRPDRGKAFF.

The rearrangement joins TRBV7-9 to TRBJ1-1, with D hard to call. This CDR3 region has 14 residues. CDR1 and CDR2 (germline): SEHNR, FQNEAQ (reference sequence). Trimming left V 5 bases short and J 1 base short, with 11 bases between. CDR3: CASSPSGRNTEAFF. CDR3 DNA sequence: TGTGCCAGCAGCCCCTCAGGCCGGAACACTGAAGCTTTCTTT.

The V and J genes are TRBV19 and TRBJ2-4; perhaps D is TRBD1 or TRBD2 (5 bases each). Looked up from germline, CDR1 is LNHDA and CDR2 is SQIVND (reference sequence). This CDR3 contains 15 residues. V lost 1 base to trimming and J lost 2 bases, with 9 bases between them. CDR3 region: CASSIVGVSKNIQYF. DNA for the CDR3: TGTGCCAGTAGTATAGTGGGGGTATCCAAAAACATTCAGTACTTC.

The chain joins TRBV13 to TRBJ1-6; 8 bases align to TRBD1. Germline CDR1 is PRHDT and CDR2 is FYEKMQ (reference sequence). V was pared by 4 bases and J by 7 bases, with 3 bases of the junction left unmatched. The CDR3 is 14 residues long. In DNA form, the CDR3 reads TGTGCCAGCAGCTCGACAGGGGCGAATTCACCCCTCCACTTT. Encoded protein: CASSSTGANSPLHF.

Only a few counts were recorded for this clone. The rearrangement links TRBV4-1 to TRBJ2-5; a weak D match, TRBD1 (6 bases). There are 15 residues in the CDR3. Germline loops: CDR1 MGHRA, CDR2 YSYEKL. Trimming cost V 1 base and J 2 bases, with 11 bases left between them. The CDR3 reads CASSQGQVGQETQYF. The CDR3 coding sequence is TGCGCCAGCAGCCAAGGACAGGTGGGACAAGAGACCCAGTACTTC.

The sample holds one count of this clone. The chain uses TRBV19 and TRBJ2-7; TRBD1 agrees at 7 bases. The CDR3 loop spans 13 amino acids. V dropped 2 bases and J dropped 6; count of bases not matched to a gene: 4. Germline values: CDR1 LNHDA, CDR2 SQIVND (reference sequence). CDR3 DNA: TGTGCCAGTAGTATAACCGGGACAGCCGAGCAGTACTTC. Amino acid sequence: CASSITGTAEQYF.

This rearrangement joins TRBV11-3 to TRBJ2-2, with D perhaps matching TRBD1 or TRBD2 (5 bases each). The V end was cut by 2 bases, the J end by 7 bases, with 14 bases between. CDR3 length: 15 residues. The germline CDR1 and CDR2 sequences are SGHNT and YENEEA. In nucleotides, the CDR3 is TGTGCCAGCAGCTTAAGTGGGGGAGTGAACGGGGAGCTGTTTTTT. This encodes CASSLSGGVNGELFF.

The chain combines TRBV10-3 with TRBJ1-1; D is ambiguous. This CDR3 region has 12 residues. The germline V gene encodes CDR1 ENHRY and CDR2 SYGVKD. V lost 5 bases, J lost 5 bases, and 9 bases lay in between. The CDR3 bases are TGTGCCATCAGTCTTCGGGGTACTGAAGCTTTCTTT. Residues: CAISLRGTEAFF.

In its sample, this clone was seen once. DNA of the CDR3: TGCAGCGCCAACCGGGGTGGCGAAAAACTGTTTTTT. This translates into CSANRGGEKLFF. The chain carries TRBV29-1 and TRBJ1-4; no definite D call. Germline V CDR1 and CDR2: SQVTM, ANQGSEA. V was clipped by 7 bases and J by 8 bases, with 14 bases between them. The CDR3 spans 12 residues. The full variable domain, its missing parts supplied by reference TRBV29-1 and TRBJ1-4, is SAVISQKPSRDICQRGTSLTIQCQVDSQVTMMFWYRQQPGQSLTLIATANQGSEATYESGFVIDKFPISRPNLTFSTLTVSNMSPEDSSIYLCSANRGGEKLFFGSGTQLSVL.